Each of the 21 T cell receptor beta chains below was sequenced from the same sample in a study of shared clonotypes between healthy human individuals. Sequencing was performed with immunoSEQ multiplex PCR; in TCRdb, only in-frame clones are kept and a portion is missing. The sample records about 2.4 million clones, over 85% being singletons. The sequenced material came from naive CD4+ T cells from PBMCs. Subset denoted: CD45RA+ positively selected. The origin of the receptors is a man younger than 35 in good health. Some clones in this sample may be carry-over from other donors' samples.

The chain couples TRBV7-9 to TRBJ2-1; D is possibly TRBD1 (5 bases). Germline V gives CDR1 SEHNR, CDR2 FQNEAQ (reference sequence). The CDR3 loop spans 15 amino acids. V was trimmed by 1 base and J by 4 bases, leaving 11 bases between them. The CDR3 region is CASSLGGGVYNEQFF. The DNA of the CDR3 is TGTGCCAGCAGCTTAGGGGGCGGAGTATACAATGAGCAGTTCTTC.

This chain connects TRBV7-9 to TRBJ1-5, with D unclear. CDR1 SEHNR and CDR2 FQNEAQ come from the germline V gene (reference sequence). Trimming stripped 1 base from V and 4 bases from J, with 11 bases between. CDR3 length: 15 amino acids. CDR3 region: CASSLDPGRNQPQHF. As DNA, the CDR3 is TGTGCCAGCAGCTTAGATCCGGGGAGAAATCAGCCCCAGCATTTT. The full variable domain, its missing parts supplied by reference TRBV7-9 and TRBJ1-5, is DTGVSQNPRHKITKRGQNVTFRCDPISEHNRLYWYRQTLGQGPEFLTYFQNEAQLEKSRLLSDRFSAERPKGSFSTLEIQRTEQGDSAMYLCASSLDPGRNQPQHFGDGTRLSIL.

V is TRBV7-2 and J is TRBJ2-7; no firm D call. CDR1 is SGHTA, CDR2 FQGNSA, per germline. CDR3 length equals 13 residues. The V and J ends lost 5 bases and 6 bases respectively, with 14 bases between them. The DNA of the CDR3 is TGTGCCAGCAGCCGGAACGTTCGTCGCGAGCAGTACTTC. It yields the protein CASSRNVRREQYF.

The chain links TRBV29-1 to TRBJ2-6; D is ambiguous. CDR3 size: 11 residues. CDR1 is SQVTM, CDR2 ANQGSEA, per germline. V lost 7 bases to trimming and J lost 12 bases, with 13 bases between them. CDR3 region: CSASVMSVLTF. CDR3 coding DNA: TGCAGCGCCTCAGTTATGTCCGTCCTGACTTTC.

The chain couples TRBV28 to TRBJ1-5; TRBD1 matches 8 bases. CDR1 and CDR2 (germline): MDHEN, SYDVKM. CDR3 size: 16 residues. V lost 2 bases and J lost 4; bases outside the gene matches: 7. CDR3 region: CASSLPTGAKNQPQHF. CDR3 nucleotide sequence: TGTGCCAGCAGTTTACCGACAGGGGCGAAAAATCAGCCCCAGCATTTT.

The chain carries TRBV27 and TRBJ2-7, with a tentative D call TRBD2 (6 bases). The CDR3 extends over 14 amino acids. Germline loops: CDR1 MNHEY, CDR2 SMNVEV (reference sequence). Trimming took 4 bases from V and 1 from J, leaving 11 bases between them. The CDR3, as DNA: TGTGCCAGCAGTTCGCGGGGCAAATCCTACGAGCAGTACTTC. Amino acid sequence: CASSSRGKSYEQYF.

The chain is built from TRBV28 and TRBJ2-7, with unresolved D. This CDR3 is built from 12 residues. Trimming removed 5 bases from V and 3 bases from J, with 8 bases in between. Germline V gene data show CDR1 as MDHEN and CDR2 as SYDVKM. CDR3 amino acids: CASSHSDYEQYF. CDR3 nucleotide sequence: TGTGCCAGCAGTCACTCGGACTACGAGCAGTACTTC.

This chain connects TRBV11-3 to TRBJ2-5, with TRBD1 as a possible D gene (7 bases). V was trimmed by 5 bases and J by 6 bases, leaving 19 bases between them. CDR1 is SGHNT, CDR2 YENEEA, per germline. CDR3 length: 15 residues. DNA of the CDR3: TGTGCCAGCAGCGCGGGGCAGGGGGACGAACAGACCCAGTACTTC. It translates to CASSAGQGDEQTQYF.

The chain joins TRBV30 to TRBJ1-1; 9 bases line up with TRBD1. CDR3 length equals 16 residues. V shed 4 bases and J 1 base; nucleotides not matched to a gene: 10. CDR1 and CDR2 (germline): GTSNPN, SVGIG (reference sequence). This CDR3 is CAWIPLPGQGNTEAFF. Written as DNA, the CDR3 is TGTGCCTGGATCCCCCTTCCGGGACAGGGGAACACTGAAGCTTTCTTT. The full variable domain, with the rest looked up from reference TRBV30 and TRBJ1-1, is SQTIHQWPATLVQPVGSPLSLECTVEGTSNPNLYWYRQAAGRGLQLLFYSVGIGQISSEVPQNLSASRPQDRQFILSSKKLLLSDSGFYLCAWIPLPGQGNTEAFFGQGTRLTVV.

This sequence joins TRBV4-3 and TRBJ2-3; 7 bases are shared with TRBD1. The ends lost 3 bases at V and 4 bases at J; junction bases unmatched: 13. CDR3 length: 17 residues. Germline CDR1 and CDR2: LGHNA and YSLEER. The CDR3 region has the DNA TGCGCCAGCAGCCACCGATCCGGGACAGCAACTCCAGATACGCAGTATTTT. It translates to CASSHRSGTATPDTQYF.

The CDR3 nucleotides are TGTGCCAGCTCTCTTGGGACAGGGGGGAGGAACACTGAAGCTTTCTTT. Translating gives CASSLGTGGRNTEAFF. V usage is TRBV18 and J usage is TRBJ1-1; 11 nucleotides agree with TRBD1. In germline, CDR1 is KGHSH, CDR2 LQKENI. Losses at the gene ends were 6 bases for V and 1 base for J; bases not matched to a gene: 7. This CDR3 is built from 16 residues.

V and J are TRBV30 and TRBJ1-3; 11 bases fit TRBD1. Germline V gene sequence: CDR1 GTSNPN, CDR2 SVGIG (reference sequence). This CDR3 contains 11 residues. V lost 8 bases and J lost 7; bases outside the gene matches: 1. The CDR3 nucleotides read TGTGCCGGGGACAGGGGGAACACCATATATTTT. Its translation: CAGDRGNTIYF.

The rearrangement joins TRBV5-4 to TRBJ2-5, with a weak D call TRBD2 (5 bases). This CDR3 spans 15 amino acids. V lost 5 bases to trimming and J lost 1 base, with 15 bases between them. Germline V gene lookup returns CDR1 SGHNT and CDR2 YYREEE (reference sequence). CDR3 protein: CASRVDSSGQETQYF. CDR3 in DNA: TGTGCCAGCAGAGTAGATTCGAGCGGCCAAGAGACCCAGTACTTC. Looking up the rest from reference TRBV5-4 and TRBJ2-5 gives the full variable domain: ETGVTQSPTHLIKTRGQQVTLRCSSQSGHNTVSWYQQALGQGPQFIFQYYREEENGRGNFPPRFSGLQFPNYSSELNVNALELDDSALYLCASRVDSSGQETQYFGPGTRLLVL.

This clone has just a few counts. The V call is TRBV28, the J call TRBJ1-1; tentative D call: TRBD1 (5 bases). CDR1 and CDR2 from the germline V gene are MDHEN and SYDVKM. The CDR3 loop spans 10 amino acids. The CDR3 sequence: CASGPTEAFF. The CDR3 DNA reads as TGTGCTTCGGGGCCCACTGAAGCTTTCTTT.

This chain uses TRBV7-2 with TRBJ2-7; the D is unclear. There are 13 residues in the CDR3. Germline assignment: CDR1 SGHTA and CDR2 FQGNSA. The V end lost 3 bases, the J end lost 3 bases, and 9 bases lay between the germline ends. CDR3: CASSLYQNYEQYF. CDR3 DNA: TGTGCCAGCAGCTTGTACCAGAACTACGAGCAGTACTTC. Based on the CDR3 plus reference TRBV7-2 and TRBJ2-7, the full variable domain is GAGVSQSPSNKVTEKGKDVELRCDPISGHTALYWYRQSLGQGLEFLIYFQGNSAPDKSGLPSDRFSAERTGGSVSTLTIQRTQQEDSAVYLCASSLYQNYEQYFGPGTRLTVT.

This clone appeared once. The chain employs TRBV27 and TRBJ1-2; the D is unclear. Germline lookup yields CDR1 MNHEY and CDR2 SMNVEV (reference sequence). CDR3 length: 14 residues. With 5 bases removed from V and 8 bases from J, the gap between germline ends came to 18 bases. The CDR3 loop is CASSPLSGIPGYTF. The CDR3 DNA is TGTGCCAGCAGTCCCCTGTCCGGGATTCCGGGCTACACCTTC.

The CDR3, as DNA: TGTGCCACCAGCAGAGATCCGGCTGCAGGTAACACTGAAGCTTTCTTT. Amino acids: CATSRDPAAGNTEAFF. The chain employs TRBV15 and TRBJ1-1; D is unclear. The germline V gene encodes CDR1 LNHNV and CDR2 YYDKDF (reference sequence). V shed 0 bases and J shed 2 bases, with 13 bases lying between them. This CDR3 comprises 16 residues. The full variable domain, its missing parts supplied by reference TRBV15 and TRBJ1-1, is DAMVIQNPRYQVTQFGKPVTLSCSQTLNHNVMYWYQQKSSQAPKLLFHYYDKDFNNEADTPDNFQSRRPNTSFCFLDIRSPGLGDTAMYLCATSRDPAAGNTEAFFGQGTRLTVV.

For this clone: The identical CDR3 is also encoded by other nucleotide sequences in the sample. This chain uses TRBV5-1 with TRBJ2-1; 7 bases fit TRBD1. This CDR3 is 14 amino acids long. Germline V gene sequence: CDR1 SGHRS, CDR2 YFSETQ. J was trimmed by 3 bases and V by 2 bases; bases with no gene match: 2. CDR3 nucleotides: TGCGCCAGCAGCTTAGGGGGCGACTACAATGAGCAGTTCTTC. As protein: CASSLGGDYNEQFF. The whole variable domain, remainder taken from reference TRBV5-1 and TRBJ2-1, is KAGVTQTPRYLIKTRGQQVTLSCSPISGHRSVSWYQQTPGQGLQFLFEYFSETQRNKGNFPGRFSGRQFSNSRSEMNVSTLELGDSALYLCASSLGGDYNEQFFGPGTRLTVL.

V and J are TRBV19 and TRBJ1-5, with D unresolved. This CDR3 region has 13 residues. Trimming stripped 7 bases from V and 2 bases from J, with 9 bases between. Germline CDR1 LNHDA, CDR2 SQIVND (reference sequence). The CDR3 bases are TGTGCCAGTACCGTTTGGGGCAATCAGCCCCAGCATTTT. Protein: CASTVWGNQPQHF.

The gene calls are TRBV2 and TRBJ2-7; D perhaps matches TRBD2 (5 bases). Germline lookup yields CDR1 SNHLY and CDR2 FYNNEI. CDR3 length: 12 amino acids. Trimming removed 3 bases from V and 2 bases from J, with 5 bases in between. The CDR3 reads CASSEEAYEQYF. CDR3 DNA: TGTGCCAGCAGTGAGGAGGCCTACGAGCAGTACTTC.

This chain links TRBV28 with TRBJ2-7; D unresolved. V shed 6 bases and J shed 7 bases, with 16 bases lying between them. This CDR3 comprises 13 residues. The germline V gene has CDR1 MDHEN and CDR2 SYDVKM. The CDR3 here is CASRGAAYVEQYF. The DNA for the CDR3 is TGTGCCAGCAGAGGAGCAGCCTACGTTGAGCAGTACTTC.